The present entry profiles one T cell receptor beta chain with its context. The antigen remains undetermined. This sample was included in a study of graft-versus-host responses after intestinal transplantation. About the study: Induction with anti-thymocyte globulin, then tacrolimus and steroids for about 3 years, was given to all recipients. Regarding the study as a whole: Individuals carrying graft-donor T cell macrochimerism showed high graft-versus-host to host-versus-graft clonal ratios in allografts. Among recipient marrow samples, GvH clones were found; some appeared first in ileum or blood. Early post-transplant falls in HvG clones accompanied the peak levels of circulating GvH clones.

Trimming took 4 bases from V and 0 from J, leaving 4 bases between them. Per germline, CDR1 SGHDN and CDR2 FVKESK. The CDR3 is made up of 13 amino acids. Using immunoSEQ multiplex PCR, the repertoire was profiled, and TCRdb retains in-frame clones only, with some absent. The sample comprises about 19,000 clones, around nine tenths of which are singletons, and more than 1.5% rests with the top ten. Sample: PBMCs, taken roughly 390 days after transplant. This rearrangement joins TRBV14 to TRBJ1-5; the D is unclear. The origin of this receptor is a human patient who received an intestinal transplant, so some T cells may come from the graft donor. CDR3 loop: CASSRDSNQPQHF. CDR3 DNA: TGTGCCAGCAGCCGGGATAGCAATCAGCCCCAGCATTTT.